These 20 T cell receptor beta chains were all obtained from the same sample, sequenced in a study of T cell changes during pregnancy in multiple sclerosis. Measured with immunoSEQ multiplex PCR; TCRdb has only the in-frame clones, and not every one. The table includes tens of thousands of clones, under 95% detected once. The input for sequencing was CD8+ T cells from peripheral blood mononuclear cells, taken before pregnancy. These TCRs come from a female donor with multiple sclerosis, enrolled in a pregnancy study.

V and J are TRBV4-3 and TRBJ1-4, with D hard to call. Trimming took off 0 bases at V and 1 base at J, with 21 bases between the two ends. The CDR3 has 20 amino acids. Germline V gene lookup returns CDR1 LGHNA and CDR2 YSLEER. The CDR3 loop is CASSQDEGGRIMGTNEKLFF. Here the CDR3 DNA reads TGCGCCAGCAGCCAAGATGAAGGAGGCAGGATAATGGGAACTAATGAAAAACTGTTTTTT.

This clone was observed a single time. The chain combines TRBV19 with TRBJ1-2; D might be TRBD1 (5 bases). In germline, CDR1 is LNHDA, CDR2 SQIVND (reference sequence). V lost 8 bases and J lost 5, with 9 bases in between. The CDR3 spans 11 residues. The CDR3 spells CASSDSYGYTF. CDR3 bases: TGTGCCAGTTCCGACAGTTATGGCTACACCTTC.

J is TRBJ1-4 and V is TRBV4-1, with TRBD1 matching over 7 bases. Germline V gene sequence: CDR1 MGHRA, CDR2 YSYEKL. The CDR3 is 14 amino acids. Trimming at V came to 4 bases and at J to 8 bases, leaving 7 bases not matched to a gene. This chain's CDR3 is CASSPTGPREKLFF. The CDR3 nucleotides read TGCGCCAGCAGCCCGACAGGGCCAAGAGAAAAACTGTTTTTT.

The CDR3 DNA reads TGTGCCAGCAACAGGGGGCAGACTAATGAAAAACTGTTTTTT. It specifies CASNRGQTNEKLFF. The chain couples TRBV9 to TRBJ1-4; 9 bases agree with TRBD1. Per the germline V gene, CDR1 is SGDLS and CDR2 is YYNGEE. This CDR3 contains 14 residues. V trimming: 6 bases; J trimming: 2 bases; junction bases outside the gene matches: 2.

In this sample, this clone turned up once. The J gene is TRBJ2-5, the V gene TRBV4-3; 8 nucleotides match TRBD2. This CDR3 contains 16 residues. V lost 0 bases to trimming and J lost 4 bases; unmatched junction nucleotides: 7. Germline CDR1 and CDR2: LGHNA and YSLEER. CDR3 sequence (DNA): TGCGCCAGCAGCCAAGATCGTAGCGGGGCGGGAGAGACCCAGTACTTC. This translates into CASSQDRSGAGETQYF.

The V and J genes are TRBV5-6 and TRBJ1-5; possible D gene TRBD1, 5 bases. The CDR3 covers 13 residues. Trimming stripped 4 bases from V and 9 bases from J, with 14 bases between. In germline, CDR1 is SGHDT, CDR2 YYEEEE. The CDR3 region is CASSGGPGGPQHF. In nucleotides, the CDR3 is TGTGCCAGCAGCGGGGGACCGGGGGGGCCCCAGCATTTT.

For the CDR3, the DNA is TGTGCCATCAGTGGGACAGGCGATGGGTGGCAGCCCCAGCATTTT. Translation gives CAISGTGDGWQPQHF. The chain recombines TRBV10-3 with TRBJ1-5, with 7 bases matching TRBD1. CDR1 ENHRY and CDR2 SYGVKD come from the germline V gene. V shed 4 bases and J 7 bases; nucleotides not matched to a gene: 10. The CDR3 covers 15 residues.

The chain couples TRBV6-6 to TRBJ1-2, with a weak D call TRBD1 (5 bases). Germline values: CDR1 MNHNY, CDR2 SVGAGI (reference sequence). The CDR3 runs 14 residues. V lost 7 bases and J lost 4, with 16 bases in between. CDR3 DNA sequence: TGTGCCAGCACCCAGGGTCCCGGGAGCTATGGCTACACCTTC. Translated: CASTQGPGSYGYTF.

The chain recombines TRBV9 with TRBJ1-1, with 8 bases matching TRBD1. The CDR3 runs 14 residues. Per germline, CDR1 SGDLS and CDR2 YYNGEE. The V segment lost 2 bases and the J segment 4 bases; nucleotides outside the gene matches: 4. This CDR3 is CASSVGQGLTEAFF. CDR3 sequence (DNA): TGTGCCAGCAGCGTCGGACAGGGTCTCACTGAAGCTTTCTTT.

The chain has TRBV7-2 and TRBJ2-3; possibly TRBD2 for D (5 bases). Germline V gene sequence: CDR1 SGHTA, CDR2 FQGNSA. Trimming took off 4 bases at V and 5 bases at J, with 16 bases between the two ends. This CDR3 comprises 15 residues. DNA of the CDR3: TGTGCCAGCAGCTCGGTACTAGGAGCCAAAGATACGCAGTATTTT. This encodes CASSSVLGAKDTQYF.

The chain uses TRBV5-6 and TRBJ2-7, with D possibly TRBD1 on 5 matching bases. V lost 0 bases, J lost 2 bases, and 12 bases lay in between. Germline V lookup: CDR1 SGHDT, CDR2 YYEEEE. CDR3 length: 15 amino acids. This CDR3 is CASSLGAGFPYEQYF. The DNA for the CDR3 is TGTGCCAGCAGCTTGGGGGCAGGGTTCCCCTACGAGCAGTACTTC.

This chain uses TRBV7-9 with TRBJ1-1, with D maybe TRBD1 (5 bases). Germline V CDR1 and CDR2: SEHNR, FQNEAQ (reference sequence). This CDR3 region has 14 residues. With 4 bases removed from V and 8 bases from J, the gap between germline ends came to 17 bases. Written as DNA, the CDR3 is TGTGCCAGCAGCTCAGGGAGGGATGTTGGGGAAGCTTTCTTT. As protein: CASSSGRDVGEAFF.

This clone has only one observation. The rearrangement links TRBV6-5 to TRBJ2-1; D is ambiguous. The germline V gene has CDR1 MNHEY and CDR2 SVGAGI. This CDR3 contains 15 residues. The germline V and J ends were trimmed by 1 base and 5 bases, with 12 bases remaining between them. The CDR3 DNA sequence: TGTGCCAGCAGTTACTATAGGTCAGGAAACAATGAGCAGTTCTTC. It yields the protein CASSYYRSGNNEQFF.

This chain joins TRBV9 and TRBJ2-3; D possibly corresponds to TRBD1 (6 bases). The CDR3 spans 13 residues. V dropped 5 bases and J dropped 0 bases, with 7 bases sitting between them. Germline CDR1 reads SGDLS; CDR2 reads YYNGEE. DNA of the CDR3: TGTGCCAGCAGGGACAGCAGCACAGATACGCAGTATTTT. It encodes CASRDSSTDTQYF.

The CDR3 reads CATSTPGQGNEKLFF. CDR3 bases: TGTGCCACCAGCACTCCGGGACAGGGGAATGAAAAACTGTTTTTT. The J gene is TRBJ1-4, the V gene TRBV15; TRBD1 matches 10 bases. Trimming removed 4 bases from V and 5 bases from J; junction bases left unmatched: 4. CDR3 size: 15 residues. Germline CDR1 reads LNHNV; CDR2 reads YYDKDF (reference sequence).

V is TRBV27 and J is TRBJ1-6, with TRBD1 identical over 7 bases. The germline gives CDR1 MNHEY, CDR2 SMNVEV (reference sequence). This CDR3 spans 13 amino acids. The trim removed 9 bases at V and 2 bases at J, leaving 1 base unmatched. The CDR3 spells CASTGAYNSPLHF. CDR3 DNA sequence: TGTGCCAGTACAGGGGCCTATAATTCACCCCTCCACTTT.

This clone was seen once. The J gene is TRBJ2-3, the V gene TRBV28; 9 bases align to TRBD2. The germline gives CDR1 MDHEN, CDR2 SYDVKM. The length of the CDR3 is 16 residues. V lost 8 bases to trimming and J lost 4 bases; unmatched junction nucleotides: 13. CDR3 region: CASRKEGGGAADTQYF. Written as DNA, the CDR3 is TGTGCCAGCCGTAAGGAAGGCGGGGGGGCAGCAGATACGCAGTATTTT.

V and J are TRBV27 and TRBJ2-5, with TRBD2 matching 11 bases. Germline V gene sequence: CDR1 MNHEY, CDR2 SMNVEV (reference sequence). With V trimmed by 1 base and J by 4 bases, 2 bases remained unmatched. CDR3 size: 15 residues. CDR3 DNA: TGTGCCAGCAGTTTATTAGCGGGGGGGCTAGAGACCCAGTACTTC. The encoded protein is CASSLLAGGLETQYF.

The chain uses TRBV5-4 and TRBJ1-1; tentative D call: TRBD1 (6 bases). CDR1 is SGHNT, CDR2 YYREEE, per germline (reference sequence). CDR3 length: 13 amino acids. The V gene lost 4 bases and the J gene lost 3 bases, with 10 bases spanning the gap. The CDR3 DNA follows: TGTGCCAGCAGCCGTTACAGGGACACTGAAGCTTTCTTT. Translated: CASSRYRDTEAFF.

The CDR3 reads CASSFDPSAYCEQYF. The CDR3 DNA sequence: TGTGCCAGCAGCTTTGATCCTAGCGCCTACTGCGAGCAGTACTTC. The rearrangement links TRBV7-6 to TRBJ2-7; tentatively, D is TRBD2 (6 bases). Germline V gene sequence: CDR1 SGHVS, CDR2 FNYEAQ. This CDR3 is built from 15 residues. Trimming took off 3 bases at V and 6 bases at J, with 18 bases between the two ends. The variable domain in full, completed from reference TRBV7-6 and TRBJ2-7, reads GAGVSQSPRYKVTKRGQDVALRCDPISGHVSLYWYRQALGQGPEFLTYFNYEAQQDKSGLPNDRFSAERPEGSISTLTIQRTEQRDSAMYRCASSFDPSAYCEQYFGPGTRLTVT.